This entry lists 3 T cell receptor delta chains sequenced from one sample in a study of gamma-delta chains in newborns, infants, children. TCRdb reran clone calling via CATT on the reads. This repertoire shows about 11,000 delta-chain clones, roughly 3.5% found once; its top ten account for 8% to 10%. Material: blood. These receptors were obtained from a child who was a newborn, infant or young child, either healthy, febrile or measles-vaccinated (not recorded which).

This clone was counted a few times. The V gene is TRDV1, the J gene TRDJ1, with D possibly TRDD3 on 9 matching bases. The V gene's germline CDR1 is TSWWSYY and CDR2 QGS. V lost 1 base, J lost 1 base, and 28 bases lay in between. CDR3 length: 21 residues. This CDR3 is CALGEPEASYRGYVGTDKLIF. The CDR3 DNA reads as TGTGCTCTTGGGGAACCGGAAGCTTCCTACCGGGGATACGTGGGCACCGATAAACTCATCTTT.

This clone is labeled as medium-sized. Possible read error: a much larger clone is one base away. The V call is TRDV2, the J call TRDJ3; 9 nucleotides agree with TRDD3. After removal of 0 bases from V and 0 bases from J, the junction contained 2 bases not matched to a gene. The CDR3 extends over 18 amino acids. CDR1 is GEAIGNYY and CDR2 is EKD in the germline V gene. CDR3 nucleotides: TGTGCCTGTGACACCGCTGGGGGATTCTCCTGGGACACCCGACAGATGTTTTTC. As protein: CACDTAGGFSWDTRQMFF.

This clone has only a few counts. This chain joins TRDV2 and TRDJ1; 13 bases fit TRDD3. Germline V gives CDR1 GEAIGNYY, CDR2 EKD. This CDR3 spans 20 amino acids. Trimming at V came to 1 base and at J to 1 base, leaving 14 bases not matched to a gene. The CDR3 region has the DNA TGTGCCTGTGACACGCTACTGGGGGATACGAGCTCTAGCTCCACCGATAAACTCATCTTT. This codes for CACDTLLGDTSSSSTDKLIF.